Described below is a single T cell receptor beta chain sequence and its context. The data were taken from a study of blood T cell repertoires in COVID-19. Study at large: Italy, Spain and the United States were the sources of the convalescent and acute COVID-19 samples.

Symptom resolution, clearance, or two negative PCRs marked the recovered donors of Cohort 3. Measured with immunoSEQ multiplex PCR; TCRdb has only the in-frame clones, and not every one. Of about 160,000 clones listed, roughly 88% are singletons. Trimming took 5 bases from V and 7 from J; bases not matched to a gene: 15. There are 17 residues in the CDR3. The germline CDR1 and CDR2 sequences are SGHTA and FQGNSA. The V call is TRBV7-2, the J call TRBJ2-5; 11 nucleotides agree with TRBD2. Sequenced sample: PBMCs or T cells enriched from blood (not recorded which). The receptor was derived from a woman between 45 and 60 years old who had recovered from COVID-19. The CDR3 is CASSPAASSGGSGTQYF. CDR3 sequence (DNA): TGTGCCAGCAGCCCTGCAGCCTCTAGCGGGGGGTCGGGGACCCAGTACTTC.